These 20 T cell receptor beta chains were sequenced from one sample in a study of blood T cell repertoires in COVID-19. Here immunoSEQ multiplex PCR was the method, and the copy in TCRdb shows in-frame clones only, minus some. This sample has about 280,000 clones, with around 90% found just once. The material sequenced was PBMCs or T cells enriched from blood (not recorded which). These receptors all stem from a woman in her 40s who had recovered from COVID-19.

The chain is built from TRBV5-1 and TRBJ2-1; 9 bases map to TRBD1. J lost 6 bases, V lost 5 bases, and 12 bases had no gene match. The germline V gene encodes CDR1 SGHRS and CDR2 YFSETQ. This CDR3 contains 16 residues. The CDR3 sequence: CASRPTGTGMINEQFF. For the CDR3, the DNA is TGCGCCAGCAGGCCTACCGGGACAGGGATGATCAATGAGCAGTTCTTC. Supplemented by reference TRBV5-1 and TRBJ2-1, the full variable domain reads KAGVTQTPRYLIKTRGQQVTLSCSPISGHRSVSWYQQTPGQGLQFLFEYFSETQRNKGNFPGRFSGRQFSNSRSEMNVSTLELGDSALYLCASRPTGTGMINEQFFGPGTRLTVL.

V and J are TRBV19 and TRBJ2-6, with no clear D. The CDR3 contains 16 residues. CDR1 and CDR2 from the germline V gene are LNHDA and SQIVND (reference sequence). The germline V and J ends were trimmed by 3 bases and 0 bases, with 9 bases remaining between them. The CDR3: CASSITLSSGANVLTF. As DNA, the CDR3 is TGTGCCAGTAGTATTACTCTAAGCTCTGGGGCCAACGTCCTGACTTTC. The full variable domain, completed using reference TRBV19 and TRBJ2-6, is DGGITQSPKYLFRKEGQNVTLSCEQNLNHDAMYWYRQDPGQGLRLIYYSQIVNDFQKGDIAEGYSVSREKKESFPLTVTSAQKNPTAFYLCASSITLSSGANVLTFGAGSRLTVL.

The chain links TRBV27 to TRBJ1-2; TRBD1 matches at 7 bases. The V segment lost 5 bases and the J segment 7 bases; nucleotides outside the gene matches: 7. CDR3 length: 13 residues. Germline V gives CDR1 MNHEY, CDR2 SMNVEV (reference sequence). This CDR3 reads CASSPPDRAGYTF. In DNA, the CDR3 is TGTGCCAGCAGTCCCCCCGACAGGGCTGGCTACACCTTC.

V gene TRBV5-1 combines with J gene TRBJ2-2; TRBD2 agrees at 12 bases. Trimming removed 3 bases from V and 5 bases from J; junction bases left unmatched: 2. There are 15 residues in the CDR3. Germline V gene lookup returns CDR1 SGHRS and CDR2 YFSETQ. Here the CDR3 DNA reads TGCGCCAGCAGCTCCGGACTAGCGGGGACCGGGGAGCTGTTTTTT. Translating gives CASSSGLAGTGELFF.

The chain is built from TRBV28 and TRBJ2-7; 7 bases are a match to TRBD1. There are 15 residues in the CDR3. CDR1 is MDHEN, CDR2 SYDVKM, per germline. V was clipped by 6 bases and J by 2 bases; unmatched bases: 10. CDR3 coding DNA: TGTGCCAGCAGCCCCACTGACAGGGTCCCCTACGAGCAGTACTTC. As protein: CASSPTDRVPYEQYF.

V and J are TRBV5-6 and TRBJ2-7, with 11 bases identical to TRBD1. V gave up 4 bases and J gave up 8 bases; unmatched junction bases: 5. This CDR3 region has 13 residues. CDR1 is SGHDT, CDR2 YYEEEE, per germline. CDR3 coding DNA: TGTGCCAGCAGCACAGGGACAGGGGGAAAGCAGTACTTC. This codes for CASSTGTGGKQYF.

This clone turned up a few times. V is TRBV6-5 and J is TRBJ1-1, with 7 bases matching TRBD1. Germline V gives CDR1 MNHEY, CDR2 SVGAGI. This CDR3 is 15 amino acids long. J lost 3 bases, V lost 8 bases, and 12 bases had no gene match. This CDR3 reads CASESYRGRDTEAFF. The CDR3 DNA reads TGTGCCAGCGAGTCATACAGGGGCAGGGACACTGAAGCTTTCTTT.

The chain has TRBV27 and TRBJ2-4, with D unresolved. CDR3 length: 13 residues. The germline gives CDR1 MNHEY, CDR2 SMNVEV (reference sequence). The ends were cut back, 2 bases at V and 4 bases at J, with 6 bases in the middle. The CDR3 bases are TGTGCCAGCAGTTTAATCCCAAAAAACATTCAGTACTTC. Translation: CASSLIPKNIQYF.

This clone occurred once. J is TRBJ2-7 and V is TRBV11-2, with TRBD1 matching 11 bases. J gave up 2 bases and V 2 bases, and 2 bases lay outside the gene matches. CDR3 length: 15 residues. Germline lookup yields CDR1 SGHAT and CDR2 FQNNGV. In nucleotides, the CDR3 is TGTGCCAGCAGCTTAAGGGACAGGGGGGCCTACGAGCAGTACTTC. As protein: CASSLRDRGAYEQYF.

The gene calls are TRBV9 and TRBJ2-7; 7 bases are a match to TRBD1. The V gene's germline CDR1 is SGDLS and CDR2 YYNGEE. Losses at the gene ends were 7 bases for V and 5 bases for J; bases not matched to a gene: 3. The CDR3 spans 11 residues. The CDR3 DNA is TGTGCCAGCGCCCAGGGGGACGAGCAGTACTTC. Amino acid sequence: CASAQGDEQYF.

The CDR3 region has the DNA TGTGCCAGCAGTGACGGGGGGAATCAGCCCCAGCATTTT. Residues: CASSDGGNQPQHF. The chain uses TRBV6-4 and TRBJ1-5; a weak D match, TRBD1 (5 bases). The germline V gene has CDR1 MRHNA and CDR2 SNTAGT. The CDR3 runs to 13 residues. V lost 2 bases, J lost 4 bases, and 6 bases lay in between.

This chain links TRBV9 with TRBJ1-2; the D is unclear. Germline values: CDR1 SGDLS, CDR2 YYNGEE. This CDR3 spans 13 amino acids. Deletions cut 0 bases from V and 8 bases from J, with 11 bases between. The CDR3 reads CASSVGERGGYTF. The CDR3 coding sequence is TGTGCCAGCAGCGTAGGAGAACGCGGGGGCTACACCTTC. Using reference TRBV9 and TRBJ1-2 for the parts outside the CDR3, the full variable domain is DSGVTQTPKHLITATGQRVTLRCSPRSGDLSVYWYQQSLDQGLQFLIQYYNGEERAKGNILERFSAQQFPDLHSELNLSSLELGDSALYFCASSVGERGGYTFGSGTRLTVV.

J is TRBJ1-5 and V is TRBV20-1; no reliable D call. The CDR3 totals 16 residues. Per germline, CDR1 DFQATT and CDR2 SNEGSKA (reference sequence). V was pared by 3 bases and J by 0 bases, with 15 bases between. CDR3 nucleotides: TGCAGTGCTAGTTCAGTCGGGAAATATAGCAATCAGCCCCAGCATTTT. As protein: CSASSVGKYSNQPQHF.

This clone was observed a single time. The V call is TRBV7-2, the J call TRBJ2-5; 9 bases match TRBD2. The V and J ends lost 4 bases and 5 bases, in that order; junction bases with no gene match: 8. Germline lookup yields CDR1 SGHTA and CDR2 FQGNSA. The CDR3 is 15 residues long. The CDR3 here is CASSSSSGTLETQYF. CDR3 bases: TGTGCCAGCAGCTCTTCTAGCGGGACCCTCGAGACCCAGTACTTC.

The gene calls are TRBV27 and TRBJ2-1; TRBD2 agrees at 8 bases. The J segment lost 9 bases and the V segment lost 6 bases, leaving 10 bases of the junction unmatched. This CDR3 has 14 amino acids. Germline values: CDR1 MNHEY, CDR2 SMNVEV (reference sequence). The CDR3 nucleotides read TGTGCCAGCAGGCCCTTCGGGAGGGCAGGTGAGCAGTTCTTC. Protein product: CASRPFGRAGEQFF.

The J gene is TRBJ2-2, the V gene TRBV7-2; D might be TRBD2 (5 bases). Deletions cut 1 base from V and 1 base from J, with 7 bases between. This CDR3 is 15 amino acids long. Germline CDR1 SGHTA, CDR2 FQGNSA. This chain's CDR3 is CASSLEDLNTGELFF. The CDR3 nucleotides read TGTGCCAGCAGCTTAGAGGACTTGAACACCGGGGAGCTGTTTTTT.

This chain joins TRBV5-4 and TRBJ1-1, with a weak D call TRBD1 (6 bases). The V end was cut by 1 base, the J end by 1 base, with 14 bases between. Germline V CDR1 and CDR2: SGHNT, YYREEE (reference sequence). This CDR3 spans 16 amino acids. The CDR3 is CASSLRGGTWNTEAFF. CDR3 nucleotide sequence: TGTGCCAGCAGCTTGAGGGGGGGGACTTGGAACACTGAAGCTTTCTTT.

The rearrangement uses TRBV6-2 or TRBV6-3 and TRBJ1-5; no reliable D call. The V end lost 4 bases, the J end lost 3 bases, and 10 bases lay between the germline ends. CDR1 is MNHEY, CDR2 SVGEGT, per germline. There are 14 residues in the CDR3. The CDR3 DNA is TGTGCCAGCAGTTTAATCCTATCCAATCAGCCCCAGCATTTT. As protein: CASSLILSNQPQHF.

The rearrangement uses TRBV15 and TRBJ1-5, with TRBD1 as a possible D gene (6 bases). Trimming took off 5 bases at V and 3 bases at J, with 11 bases between the two ends. CDR1 is LNHNV and CDR2 is YYDKDF in the germline V gene (reference sequence). The CDR3 length is 14 residues. CDR3 protein: CATSDRDTNQPQHF. The CDR3 DNA sequence: TGTGCCACCAGCGACCGGGACACCAATCAGCCCCAGCATTTT. Looking up the rest from reference TRBV15 and TRBJ1-5 gives the full variable domain: DAMVIQNPRYQVTQFGKPVTLSCSQTLNHNVMYWYQQKSSQAPKLLFHYYDKDFNNEADTPDNFQSRRPNTSFCFLDIRSPGLGDTAMYLCATSDRDTNQPQHFGDGTRLSIL.

The chain employs TRBV3-1 (or the pseudogene TRBV3-2) and TRBJ2-7, with 11 bases aligning to TRBD2. CDR1 and CDR2 from the germline V gene are LGHDT and YNNKEL (reference sequence). This CDR3 is built from 16 residues. J lost 2 bases, V lost 2 bases, and 5 bases had no gene match. CDR3 sequence: CASSQSLAGGTYEQYF. The CDR3 nucleotides read TGTGCCAGCAGCCAATCCCTAGCGGGAGGTACCTACGAGCAGTACTTC.